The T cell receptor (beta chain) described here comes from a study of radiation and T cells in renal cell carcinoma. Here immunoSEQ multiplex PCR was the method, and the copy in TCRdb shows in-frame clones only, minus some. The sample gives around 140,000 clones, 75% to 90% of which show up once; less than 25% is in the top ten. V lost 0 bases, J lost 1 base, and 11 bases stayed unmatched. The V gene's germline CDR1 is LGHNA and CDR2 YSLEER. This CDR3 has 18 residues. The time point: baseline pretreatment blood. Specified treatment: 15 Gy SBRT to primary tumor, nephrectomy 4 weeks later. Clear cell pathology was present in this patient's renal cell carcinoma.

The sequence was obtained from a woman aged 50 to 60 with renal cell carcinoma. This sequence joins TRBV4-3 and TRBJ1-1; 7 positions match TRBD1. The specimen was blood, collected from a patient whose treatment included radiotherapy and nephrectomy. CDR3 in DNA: TGCGCCAGCAGCCAAGAAGGGGGCAGGGGGTATTCGAACACTGAAGCTTTCTTT. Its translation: CASSQEGGRGYSNTEAFF.